This T cell receptor beta chain was captured by sequencing in a study of Japanese encephalitis immunity and Zika vaccine responses (dated by TCRdb to about 2021). For the study in its entirety: Each included participant got alum-adjuvanted ZPIV three times, at weeks 0, 4 and 28, with every dose being 5.0 ug. A two-dose regimen of JEV vaccine (IXIARO), with doses given 28 days apart, was administered to around twelve participants two to three months before the first ZPIV dose. Before ZPIV, approximately eleven participants were given one dose of YFV vaccine (YF-VAX), while eight or nine participants were flavivirus-naive. For TCR sequencing, six or seven representative participants were selected from each pre-vaccination group, and samples were taken at week 0 (after pre-vaccination, before ZPIV) and at week 52. TCR repertoires from three flavivirus-naive individuals were additionally analyzed at weeks 2, 6 and 52 after the start of ZPIV vaccination. Stimulations used ZIKV structural-protein peptide pools split into flavivirus-conserved and non-conserved sets, or JEV or YFV peptides matching the pre-vaccination. The ZIKV peptides, 15-mers that overlapped by 11 residues, were chosen for containing NetMHCpan/NetMHCII-predicted epitopes with affinity below 50 nM. The study examined whether earlier vaccination against Japanese encephalitis virus (JEV) or yellow fever virus (YFV) influenced CD4 T cell responses to the Zika vaccine. What the research found in general, with its limitations: Samples grouped by participant and showed no similarity between individuals, suggesting that no public TCRs were detected. The analysis covered only a subset of trial participants who had three doses and adequate samples, rather than the whole vaccinated cohort. Repertoire similarity across time-points and stimulations was higher in JEV-pre-vaccinated donors than in YFV-pre-vaccinated donors, indicating more clonotypes shared between ZIKV and JEV stimulation. Sample size limitations prevented peptide-pool deconvolution, so the individual peptides driving cross-reactive responses were not identified. Only a few individuals showed CD8 T cell responses to ZIKV peptide pools, and those responses were very low in magnitude. After ZPIV, repertoire richness of CD4 T cells responding to conserved ZIKV epitopes significantly decreased in JEV-pre-vaccinated donors.

This clonotype is classified as large (0.1 to 1%). Within one base of it there is no much larger clone, and no base qualities were kept. The germline V gene yields SGHRS for CDR1 and YFSETQ for CDR2. At the junction V is shortened by 3 bases and J by 4 bases, with 23 bases in between. Spanning cysteine to phenylalanine, the CDR3 consists of 19 amino acids. The DNA shown is the 57-base CDR3, in frame from base 1. PBMCs were stained with CellTrace CFSE and grown for 5 to 7 days in RPMI containing approximately 8% human serum and peptide pools at around 1 ug/mL each. On a BD FACSAria, proliferating CD4 T cells were sorted without fixation as live CD56-CD19-CD16-CD3+CD4+ CFSE-low cells. The enrolled adults were healthy, and microneutralization screening showed them to be seronegative for ZIKV, JEV, YFV, DENV and WNV. Samples were obtained from a phase 1, double-blinded, randomized, placebo-controlled trial of an alum-adjuvanted Zika purified-inactivated virus (ZPIV) vaccine. Peripheral blood mononuclear cells were isolated by standard procedure and were kept frozen in liquid nitrogen until use.

To prepare the library, 5' RACE was applied. Before sequencing, the TCRbeta libraries were pooled in proportion to the number of cells sorted for each library. RNAzol RT was used to extract total RNA from the sorted cells, and cDNA was then synthesized using an oligo(dT) primer together with a template-switching oligo. The TCRbeta V-CDR3-J region was amplified by PCR with Kapa HiFi between a SMARTer oligo primer and a TCRbeta constant-region primer. A second PCR attached Illumina adaptors and sample-specific index barcodes, followed by HighPrep bead cleanup and Bioanalyzer confirmation of a band of roughly 650 bp. The libraries were sequenced on an Illumina MiSeq using 2x151 bp paired-end reads. As for the authors' bioinformatics: An in-house Java program demultiplexed the reads, and MiXCR assigned TCRbeta annotations and counted clonotypes. Repertoire overlap was measured with Morisita-Horn indices from the R package vegan, along with UPGMA clustering and Circos plots of recurring clonotypes. Shannon diversity and richness were normalized to the highest possible value given the input cell numbers, yielding values from 0 to 1. CDR3beta sequences were aligned using MUSCLE, distances were calculated using SeqinR, and multidimensional scaling was plotted in R. In-frame beta chains were kept once TCRdb had trimmed the public reads at Q25 with fastp and called clones with MiXCR. Rows with one shared CDR3 protein collapse into an entry with the most common genes and DNA. None of the V and J calls come from the authors' own analysis; TCRdb made them. In all, the sample holds several hundred distinct CDR3 sequences, and roughly 6.9% of those were seen once. The top ten hold roughly a quarter of the sample.

This clonotype was obtained from an adult man who received an inactivated Zika virus vaccine. The rearrangement combines TRBV5-1 with TRBJ2-6; TRBD2 is a possible D gene, resting on 5 matching bases. The sample in question was antigen-activated CD4+ T cells from blood, cultured, obtained during a Zika inactivated vaccine study. The CDR3 amino acid sequence is: CASSYPSGPTRDGANVLTF. The DNA sequence is given as TGCGCCAGCAGCTACCCCTCGGGCCCCACTAGAGACGGGGCCAACGTCCTGACTTTC.